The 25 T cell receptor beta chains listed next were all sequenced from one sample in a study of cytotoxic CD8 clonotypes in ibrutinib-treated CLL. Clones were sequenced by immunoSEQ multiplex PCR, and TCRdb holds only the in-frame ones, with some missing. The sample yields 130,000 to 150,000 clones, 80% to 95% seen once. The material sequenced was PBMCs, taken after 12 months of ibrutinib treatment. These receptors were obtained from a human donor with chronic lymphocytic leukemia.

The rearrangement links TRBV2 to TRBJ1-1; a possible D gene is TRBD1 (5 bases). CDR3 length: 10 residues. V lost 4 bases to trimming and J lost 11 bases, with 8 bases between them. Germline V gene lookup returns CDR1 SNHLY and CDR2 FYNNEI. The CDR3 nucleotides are TGTGCCAGCAGTGGGGGGTGGGCTTTCTTT. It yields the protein CASSGGWAFF.

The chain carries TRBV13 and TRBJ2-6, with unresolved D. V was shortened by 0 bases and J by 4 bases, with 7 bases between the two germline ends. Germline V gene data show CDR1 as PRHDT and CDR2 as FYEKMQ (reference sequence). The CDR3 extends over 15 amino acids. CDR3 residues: CASSLGASGANVLTF. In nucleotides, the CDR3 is TGTGCCAGCAGCTTAGGGGCCTCCGGGGCCAACGTCCTGACTTTC.

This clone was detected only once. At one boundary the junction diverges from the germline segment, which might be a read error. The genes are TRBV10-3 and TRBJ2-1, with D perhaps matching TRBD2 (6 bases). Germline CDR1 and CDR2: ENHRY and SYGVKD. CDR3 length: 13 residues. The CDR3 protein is CAISWDSDNEQFF. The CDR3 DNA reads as TGTGCCATCAGTTGGGACTCCGACAATGAGCAGTTCTTC.

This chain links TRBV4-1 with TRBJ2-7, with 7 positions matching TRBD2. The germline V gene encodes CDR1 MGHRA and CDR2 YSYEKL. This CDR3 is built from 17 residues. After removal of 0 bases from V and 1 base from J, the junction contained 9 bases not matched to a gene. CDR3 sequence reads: CASSQEDTGGASYEQYF. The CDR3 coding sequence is TGCGCCAGCAGCCAAGAAGATACGGGGGGTGCTTCCTACGAGCAGTACTTC.

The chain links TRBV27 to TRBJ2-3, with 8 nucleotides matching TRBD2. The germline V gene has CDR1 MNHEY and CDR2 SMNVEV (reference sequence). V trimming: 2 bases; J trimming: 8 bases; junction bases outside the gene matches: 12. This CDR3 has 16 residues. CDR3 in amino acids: CASSLMLAGSVRTQYF. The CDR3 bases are TGTGCCAGCAGTTTAATGCTAGCGGGTTCGGTGCGTACGCAGTATTTT.

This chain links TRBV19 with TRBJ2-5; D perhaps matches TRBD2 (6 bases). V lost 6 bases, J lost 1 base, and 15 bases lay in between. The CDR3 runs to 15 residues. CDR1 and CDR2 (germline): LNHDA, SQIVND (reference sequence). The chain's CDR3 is CASRVRRSGQETQYF. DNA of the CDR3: TGTGCCAGTAGAGTACGACGTAGCGGCCAAGAGACCCAGTACTTC.

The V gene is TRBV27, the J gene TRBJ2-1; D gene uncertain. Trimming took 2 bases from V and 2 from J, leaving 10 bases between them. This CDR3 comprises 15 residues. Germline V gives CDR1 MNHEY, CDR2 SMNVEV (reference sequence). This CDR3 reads CASSLGVSPYNEQFF. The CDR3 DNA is TGTGCCAGCAGTTTAGGCGTCTCCCCCTACAATGAGCAGTTCTTC.

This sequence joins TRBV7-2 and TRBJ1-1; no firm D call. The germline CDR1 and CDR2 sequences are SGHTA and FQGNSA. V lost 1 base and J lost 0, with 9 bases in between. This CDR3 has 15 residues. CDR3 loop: CASSLVLGVNTEAFF. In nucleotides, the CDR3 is TGTGCCAGCAGCTTAGTGCTAGGAGTGAACACTGAAGCTTTCTTT.

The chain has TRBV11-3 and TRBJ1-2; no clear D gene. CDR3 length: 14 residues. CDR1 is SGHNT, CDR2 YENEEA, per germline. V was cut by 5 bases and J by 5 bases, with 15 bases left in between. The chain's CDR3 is CASSLLPIQYGYTF. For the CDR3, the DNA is TGTGCCAGCAGCCTGCTCCCCATACAATATGGCTACACCTTC.

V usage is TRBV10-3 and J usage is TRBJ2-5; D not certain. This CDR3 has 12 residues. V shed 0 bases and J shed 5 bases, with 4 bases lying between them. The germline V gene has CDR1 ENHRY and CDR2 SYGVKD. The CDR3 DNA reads TGTGCCATCAGTGAGTCAATGGAGACCCAGTACTTC. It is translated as CAISESMETQYF.

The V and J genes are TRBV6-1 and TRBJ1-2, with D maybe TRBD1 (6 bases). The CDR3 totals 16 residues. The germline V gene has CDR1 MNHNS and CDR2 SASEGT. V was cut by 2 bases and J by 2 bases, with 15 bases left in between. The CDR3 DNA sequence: TGTGCCAGCAGTGAAATGGGGGCCCCGATGAACTATGGCTACACCTTC. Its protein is CASSEMGAPMNYGYTF.

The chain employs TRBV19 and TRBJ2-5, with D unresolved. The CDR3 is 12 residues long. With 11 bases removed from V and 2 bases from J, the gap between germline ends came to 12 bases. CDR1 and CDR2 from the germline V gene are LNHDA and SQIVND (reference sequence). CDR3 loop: CAAGREQETQYF. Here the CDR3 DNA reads TGTGCCGCAGGTAGAGAACAAGAGACCCAGTACTTC.

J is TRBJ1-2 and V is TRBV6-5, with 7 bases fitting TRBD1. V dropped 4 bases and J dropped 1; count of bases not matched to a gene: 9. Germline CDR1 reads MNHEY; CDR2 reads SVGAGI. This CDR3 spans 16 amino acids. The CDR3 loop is CASSFYGTDNNYGYTF. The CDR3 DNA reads TGTGCCAGCAGTTTCTACGGGACAGATAATAACTATGGCTACACCTTC.

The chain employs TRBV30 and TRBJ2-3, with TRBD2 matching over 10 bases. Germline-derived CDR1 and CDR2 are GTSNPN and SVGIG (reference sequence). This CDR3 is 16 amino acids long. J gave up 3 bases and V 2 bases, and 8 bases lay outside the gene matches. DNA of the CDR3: TGTGCCTGGAGTCTTGGGCTAGCGGGAGCAACAGATACGCAGTATTTT. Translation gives CAWSLGLAGATDTQYF.

In nucleotides, the CDR3 is TGTGCCACCAGCAGAGAACAAAACCAAGAGACCCAGTACTTC. It is translated as CATSREQNQETQYF. The chain recombines TRBV15 with TRBJ2-5; D remains ambiguous. CDR1 is LNHNV, CDR2 YYDKDF, per germline (reference sequence). CDR3 length: 14 amino acids. The V end was cut by 0 bases, the J end by 0 bases, with 5 bases between.

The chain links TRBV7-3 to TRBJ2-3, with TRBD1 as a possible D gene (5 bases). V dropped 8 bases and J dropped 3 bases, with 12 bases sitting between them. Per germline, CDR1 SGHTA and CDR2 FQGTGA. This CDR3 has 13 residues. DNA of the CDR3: TGTGCCAGCGCAGGGTGGGTGACAGATACGCAGTATTTT. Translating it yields CASAGWVTDTQYF. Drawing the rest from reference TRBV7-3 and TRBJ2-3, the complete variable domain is GAGVSQTPSNKVTEKGKYVELRCDPISGHTALYWYRQSLGQGPEFLIYFQGTGAADDSGLPNDRFFAVRPEGSVSTLKIQRTERGDSAVYLCASAGWVTDTQYFGPGTRLTVL.

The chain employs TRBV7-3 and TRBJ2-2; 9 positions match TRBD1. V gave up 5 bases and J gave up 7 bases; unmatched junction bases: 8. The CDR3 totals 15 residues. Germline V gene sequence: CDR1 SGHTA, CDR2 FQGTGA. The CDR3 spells CASSITGGDGGELFF. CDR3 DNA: TGTGCCAGCAGCATCACAGGGGGCGACGGCGGGGAGCTGTTTTTT. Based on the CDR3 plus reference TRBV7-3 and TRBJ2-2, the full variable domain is GAGVSQTPSNKVTEKGKYVELRCDPISGHTALYWYRQSLGQGPEFLIYFQGTGAADDSGLPNDRFFAVRPEGSVSTLKIQRTERGDSAVYLCASSITGGDGGELFFGEGSRLTVL.

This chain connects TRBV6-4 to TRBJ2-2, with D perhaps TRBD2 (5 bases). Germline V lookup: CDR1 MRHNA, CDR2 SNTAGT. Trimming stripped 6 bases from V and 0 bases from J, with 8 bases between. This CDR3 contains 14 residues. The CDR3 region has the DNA TGTGCCAGCAGACGGGAACCGAACACCGGGGAGCTGTTTTTT. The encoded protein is CASRREPNTGELFF.

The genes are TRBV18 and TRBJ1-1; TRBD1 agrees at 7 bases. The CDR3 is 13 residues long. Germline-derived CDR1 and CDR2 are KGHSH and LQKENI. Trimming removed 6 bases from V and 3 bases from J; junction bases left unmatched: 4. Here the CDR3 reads CASSSTGDTEAFF. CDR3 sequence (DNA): TGTGCCAGCTCTTCCACAGGGGACACTGAAGCTTTCTTT. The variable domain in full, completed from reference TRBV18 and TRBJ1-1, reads NAGVMQNPRHLVRRRGQEARLRCSPMKGHSHVYWYRQLPEEGLKFMVYLQKENIIDESGMPKERFSAEFPKEGPSILRIQQVVRGDSAAYFCASSSTGDTEAFFGQGTRLTVV.

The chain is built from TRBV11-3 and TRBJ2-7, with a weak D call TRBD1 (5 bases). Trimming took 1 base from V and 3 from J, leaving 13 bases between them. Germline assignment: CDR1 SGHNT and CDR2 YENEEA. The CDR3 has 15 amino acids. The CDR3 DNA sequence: TGTGCCAGCAGCTTAGCGGTGGGGCCGAACTACGAGCAGTACTTC. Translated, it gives CASSLAVGPNYEQYF.

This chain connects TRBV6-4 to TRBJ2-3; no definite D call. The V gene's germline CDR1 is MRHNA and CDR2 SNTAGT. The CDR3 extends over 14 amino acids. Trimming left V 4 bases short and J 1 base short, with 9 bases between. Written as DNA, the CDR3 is TGTGCCAGCAGTGTATCGGGCGGCACAGATACGCAGTATTTT. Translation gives CASSVSGGTDTQYF.

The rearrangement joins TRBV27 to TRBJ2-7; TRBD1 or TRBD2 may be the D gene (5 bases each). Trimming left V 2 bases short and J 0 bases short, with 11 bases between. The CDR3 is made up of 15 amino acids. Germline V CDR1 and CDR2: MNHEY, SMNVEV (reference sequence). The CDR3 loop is CASSLREGTSYEQYF. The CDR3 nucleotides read TGTGCCAGCAGTTTAAGGGAAGGGACCTCCTACGAGCAGTACTTC.

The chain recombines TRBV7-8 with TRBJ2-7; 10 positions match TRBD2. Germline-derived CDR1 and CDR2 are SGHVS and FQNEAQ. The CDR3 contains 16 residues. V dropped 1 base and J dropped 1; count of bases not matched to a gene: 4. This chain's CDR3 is CASSLGTSGGSYEQYF. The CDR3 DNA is TGTGCCAGCAGCTTAGGGACTAGCGGAGGATCCTACGAGCAGTACTTC.

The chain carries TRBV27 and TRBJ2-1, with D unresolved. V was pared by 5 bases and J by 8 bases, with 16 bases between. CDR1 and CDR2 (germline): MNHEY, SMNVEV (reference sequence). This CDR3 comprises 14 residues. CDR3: CASSQSTRPYEQFF. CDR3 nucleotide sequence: TGTGCCAGCAGTCAATCCACCCGCCCCTATGAGCAGTTCTTC.

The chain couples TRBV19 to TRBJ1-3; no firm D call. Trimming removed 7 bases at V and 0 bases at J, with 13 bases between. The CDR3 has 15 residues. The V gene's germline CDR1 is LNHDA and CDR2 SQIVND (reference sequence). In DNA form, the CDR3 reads TGTGCCAGTATTCGTAGGCGGAACTCTGGAAACACCATATATTTT. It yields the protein CASIRRRNSGNTIYF.